This TCR beta chain is drawn from a study of blood T cell repertoires in COVID-19. Across the whole study: Spain, Italy and the United States supplied samples that represented acute and convalescent COVID-19. PBMCs, B-cell-depleted T cells, or T cells were the source of the cDNA or gDNA that made up the material.

This clone appeared once. Assignment of participants to cohorts was predicated upon participant-reported clinical history. Among Cohort 3 donors, those recovered had two negative PCRs, clearance, or symptom resolution. In germline, CDR1 is SGHTA, CDR2 FQGNSA. CDR3 length: 14 amino acids. Trimming took 5 bases from V and 9 from J, leaving 17 bases between them. The table came from immunoSEQ multiplex PCR; TCRdb's copy has only in-frame clones and leaves some out. Among about 330,000 clones listed, roughly 86% were seen once. This TCR was sampled from a woman aged 30 to 39 who had recovered from COVID-19. Material: PBMCs or T cells enriched from blood (not recorded which). The chain combines TRBV7-2 with TRBJ1-5; D is perhaps TRBD1 (5 bases). This CDR3 reads CASSPTGPPRPQHF. The CDR3 nucleotides read TGTGCCAGCAGCCCAACAGGTCCTCCTCGGCCCCAGCATTTT.